The next 21 T cell receptor beta chains were all read from a single sample in a study of cytomegalovirus exposure and HLA in healthy donors. The PCR contained 60 Vbeta and 13 Jbeta primers. The table came from immunoSEQ multiplex PCR; TCRdb's copy has only in-frame clones and leaves some out. There are approximately 97,000 clones in the sample; 73% occur only once, and 3.5% to 4.5% lies in the top ten. Sequenced input: PBMCs. The origin of the receptors is a man aged 35 to 55 in good health and CMV-seronegative.

This clone was detected only a few times. This chain uses TRBV2 with TRBJ1-1; 8 bases are shared with TRBD1. The CDR3 extends over 12 amino acids. Germline V gene sequence: CDR1 SNHLY, CDR2 FYNNEI. Trimming at V came to 7 bases and at J to 7 bases, leaving 5 bases not matched to a gene. Here the CDR3 reads CASTDRGDEAFF. The CDR3 nucleotides read TGTGCCAGCACTGACAGGGGTGATGAAGCTTTCTTT.

This clone came up a few times. The chain has TRBV4-1 and TRBJ1-1; TRBD1 aligns across 11 bases. J was trimmed by 11 bases and V by 4 bases; bases with no gene match: 6. Germline V gene data show CDR1 as MGHRA and CDR2 as YSYEKL. The CDR3 totals 13 residues. The CDR3, as DNA: TGCGCCAGCAGCCTGGGACAGGGGGTTTTGGCTTTCTTT. It codes for CASSLGQGVLAFF.

This rearrangement joins TRBV5-4 to TRBJ1-4; tentative D call: TRBD1 (5 bases). In germline, CDR1 is SGHNT, CDR2 YYREEE (reference sequence). The CDR3 extends over 14 amino acids. V was trimmed by 4 bases and J by 5 bases, leaving 12 bases between them. The CDR3 protein is CASSPDSFNEKLFF. CDR3 nucleotides: TGTGCCAGCAGCCCCGACAGCTTCAATGAAAAACTGTTTTTT.

The chain couples TRBV6-1 to TRBJ1-6; 9 nucleotides agree with TRBD1. The CDR3 is 16 residues long. V trimming: 2 bases; J trimming: 10 bases; junction bases outside the gene matches: 9. Germline CDR1 is MNHNS and CDR2 is SASEGT. CDR3 DNA sequence: TGTGCCAGCAGTGAATCCGCGGGACAGGGTGGATCACCCCTCCACTTT. It encodes CASSESAGQGGSPLHF.

This sequence joins TRBV5-1 and TRBJ1-2; 9 positions match TRBD1. This CDR3 has 13 residues. Per germline, CDR1 SGHRS and CDR2 YFSETQ. J lost 4 bases, V lost 4 bases, and 2 bases had no gene match. Here the CDR3 DNA reads TGCGCCAGCAGCCCGACAGGGGGCTATGGCTACACCTTC. It translates to CASSPTGGYGYTF.

In its sample, this clone was seen a few times. The gene calls are TRBV30 and TRBJ2-2, with a weak D call TRBD2 (5 bases). The CDR3 loop spans 10 amino acids. Germline CDR1 reads GTSNPN; CDR2 reads SVGIG (reference sequence). Trimming cost V 7 bases and J 7 bases, with 7 bases left between them. In DNA, the CDR3 is TGTGCCTTAGGGAGCGGGGAGCTGTTTTTT. It translates to CALGSGELFF.

This sequence joins TRBV6-6 and TRBJ2-7, with 7 bases aligning to TRBD2. Germline CDR1 MNHNY, CDR2 SVGAGI (reference sequence). This CDR3 has 13 amino acids. The ends lost 2 bases at V and 4 bases at J; junction bases unmatched: 2. The CDR3 loop reads CASSYLRGYEQYF. In DNA, the CDR3 is TGTGCCAGCAGTTACCTGCGGGGGTACGAGCAGTACTTC.

The rearrangement links TRBV7-6 to TRBJ2-3, with D possibly being TRBD2 (6 bases). V gave up 3 bases and J gave up 6 bases, with 7 bases separating them. Germline lookup yields CDR1 SGHVS and CDR2 FNYEAQ. The CDR3 sequence is 12 residues long. The CDR3 reads CASSFRGDTQYF. The CDR3 DNA reads as TGTGCCAGCAGCTTTCGGGGGGATACGCAGTATTTT.

The rearrangement uses TRBV7-6 and TRBJ2-5; 7 nucleotides agree with TRBD2. This CDR3 is 14 amino acids long. V lost 5 bases, J lost 5 bases, and 8 bases stayed unmatched. Germline CDR1 SGHVS, CDR2 FNYEAQ. CDR3 nucleotide sequence: TGTGCCAGCAGCCCTGTGGGGGGGAGGGAGACCCAGTACTTC. Translation gives CASSPVGGRETQYF. The full variable domain, its missing parts supplied by reference TRBV7-6 and TRBJ2-5, is GAGVSQSPRYKVTKRGQDVALRCDPISGHVSLYWYRQALGQGPEFLTYFNYEAQQDKSGLPNDRFSAERPEGSISTLTIQRTEQRDSAMYRCASSPVGGRETQYFGPGTRLLVL.

The V call is TRBV5-1, the J call TRBJ1-2; 7 bases fit TRBD1. Looked up from germline, CDR1 is SGHRS and CDR2 is YFSETQ. The CDR3 runs to 15 residues. V was pared by 0 bases and J by 4 bases, with 6 bases of the junction left unmatched. The DNA for the CDR3 is TGCGCCAGCAGCTTGGACAGGGACAGTTCCTATGGCTACACCTTC. It is translated as CASSLDRDSSYGYTF.

The rearrangement joins TRBV7-2 to TRBJ2-2, with 8 bases identical to TRBD2. This CDR3 comprises 15 residues. Germline CDR1 SGHTA, CDR2 FQGNSA. V was pared by 0 bases and J by 7 bases, with 4 bases of the junction left unmatched. CDR3 sequence: CASSLAGLAGGELFF. In DNA, the CDR3 is TGTGCCAGCAGCTTAGCAGGACTAGCTGGCGGGGAGCTGTTTTTT. The full variable domain, in which reference TRBV7-2 and TRBJ2-2 provide the parts outside the CDR3, is GAGVSQSPSNKVTEKGKDVELRCDPISGHTALYWYRQSLGQGLEFLIYFQGNSAPDKSGLPSDRFSAERTGGSVSTLTIQRTQQEDSAVYLCASSLAGLAGGELFFGEGSRLTVL.

The rearrangement uses TRBV18 and TRBJ2-5, with D maybe TRBD2 (6 bases). CDR1 and CDR2 (germline): KGHSH, LQKENI. V lost 8 bases and J lost 2, with 15 bases in between. The CDR3 consists of 14 residues. Here the CDR3 reads CASGIGTPQETQYF. CDR3 sequence (DNA): TGTGCCAGCGGAATCGGGACTCCTCAAGAGACCCAGTACTTC.

The chain combines TRBV28 with TRBJ2-5; 7 bases are a match to TRBD1. Germline V gene lookup returns CDR1 MDHEN and CDR2 SYDVKM. Trimming took 5 bases from V and 0 from J; bases not matched to a gene: 12. There are 17 residues in the CDR3. The CDR3 coding sequence is TGTGCCAGCAGTGACCGCGACAGGGTTGAGTACCAAGAGACCCAGTACTTC. Protein product: CASSDRDRVEYQETQYF.

As to this clone: The same CDR3 is also encoded by other DNA sequences in this sample. The V call is TRBV30, the J call TRBJ1-5; 9 bases agree with TRBD1. The CDR3 contains 14 residues. CDR1 and CDR2 from the germline V gene are GTSNPN and SVGIG (reference sequence). Unmatched junction bases numbered 7, after V lost 6 bases and J lost 4 bases. Written as DNA, the CDR3 is TGTGCCTGCGGATTACAGGGGGCTAATCAGCCCCAGCATTTT. Protein sequence: CACGLQGANQPQHF.

V and J are TRBV5-6 and TRBJ1-1, with D uncertain. CDR1 and CDR2 from the germline V gene are SGHDT and YYEEEE. The length of the CDR3 is 15 residues. V dropped 1 base and J dropped 0 bases, with 10 bases sitting between them. CDR3 residues: CASSLRRAMNTEAFF. The CDR3 DNA sequence: TGTGCCAGCAGCTTGAGGAGGGCAATGAACACTGAAGCTTTCTTT.

CDR3 coding DNA: TGTGCCAGCAGCCAAGCCGGGACAGCGACGAAAGAGACCCAGTACTTC. This sequence encodes CASSQAGTATKETQYF. This chain uses TRBV4-2 with TRBJ2-5; 7 bases are a match to TRBD1. Looked up from germline, CDR1 is LGHNA and CDR2 is YNFKEQ. V shed 1 base, J shed 3 bases, and the junction held 8 bases outside the gene matches. The CDR3 runs to 16 residues.

The chain carries TRBV2 and TRBJ2-7; the D gene is possibly TRBD1 (7 bases). The CDR3 is made up of 12 amino acids. Germline lookup yields CDR1 SNHLY and CDR2 FYNNEI. In DNA, the CDR3 is TGTGTTACAGCAGGGGGAGGCTACGAGCAGTACTTC. Residues: CVTAGGGYEQYF.

The chain uses TRBV19 and TRBJ2-5; 13 nucleotides match TRBD2. CDR1 and CDR2 from the germline V gene are LNHDA and SQIVND (reference sequence). Trimming cost V 5 bases and J 4 bases; bases outside gene matches: 7. CDR3 size: 16 residues. CDR3 DNA sequence: TGTGCCAGTAGTCGGACTAGCGGGGGCTTGGGAGAGACCCAGTACTTC. Its protein is CASSRTSGGLGETQYF.

This clone was counted once. The V call is TRBV4-1, the J call TRBJ2-1; TRBD2 is a possible D gene (7 bases). CDR1 and CDR2 (germline): MGHRA, YSYEKL. The CDR3 totals 16 residues. Trimming cost V 1 base and J 7 bases, with 17 bases left between them. CDR3 region: CASSQVSGGLFNEQFF. The DNA for the CDR3 is TGCGCCAGCAGCCAAGTGTCCGGGGGGCTTTTTAATGAGCAGTTCTTC.

J is TRBJ2-7 and V is TRBV5-1; 8 bases are shared with TRBD1. In germline, CDR1 is SGHRS, CDR2 YFSETQ. CDR3 length: 15 amino acids. J lost 7 bases, V lost 4 bases, and 13 bases had no gene match. The CDR3 region is CASSPAAGGTYEQYF. The CDR3 nucleotides read TGCGCCAGCAGCCCCGCCGCAGGGGGCACGTATGAGCAGTACTTC.

This clone was counted a single time. The chain employs TRBV19 and TRBJ2-2; no reliable D call. The CDR3 extends over 13 amino acids. Trimming took off 5 bases at V and 7 bases at J, with 11 bases between the two ends. The germline V gene has CDR1 LNHDA and CDR2 SQIVND (reference sequence). CDR3 loop: CASSWRSNGELFF. As DNA, the CDR3 is TGTGCCAGTAGTTGGCGGAGTAACGGGGAGCTGTTTTTT.